A single sample gave rise to the 2 T cell receptor beta chains below, sequenced in a study of blood T cell repertoires in COVID-19. Libraries were prepared by immunoSEQ multiplex PCR; TCRdb keeps only in-frame clonotypes and omits some of them. The sample yields about 310,000 clones, over 75% seen once. The sequencing input was peripheral blood. These TCRs come from a woman aged 45 to 65 who had recovered from COVID-19.

J is TRBJ1-2 and V is TRBV6-5; D unclear. This CDR3 comprises 13 residues. Germline V gene sequence: CDR1 MNHEY, CDR2 SVGAGI. The V and J ends lost 6 bases and 2 bases respectively, with 10 bases between them. This CDR3 reads CASRTAGNYGYTF. The CDR3 DNA follows: TGTGCCAGCAGGACCGCGGGAAACTATGGCTACACCTTC.

V and J are TRBV15 and TRBJ2-1; D uncertain. The CDR3 totals 14 residues. Per germline, CDR1 LNHNV and CDR2 YYDKDF (reference sequence). With 0 bases removed from V and 6 bases from J, the gap between germline ends came to 9 bases. The CDR3, as DNA: TGTGCCACCAGCAGAGATTTTGTCAGCAATGAGCAGTTCTTC. It encodes CATSRDFVSNEQFF.